These 13 T cell receptor beta chains were all obtained from the same sample, sequenced in a study of blood T cells in healthy people across ages. PCR was performed a second time for about 6 to 11 cycles using a sample-barcoded 5' primer and a J-beta primer mix. TCRdb reprocessed the 5' RACE reads with MiXCR, giving one entry per CDR3 protein. This table holds 800,000 to 950,000 distinct CDR3 sequences, 40% to 60% found once. What was sequenced was blood. The receptor source for this set is a young man in good health.

This chain connects TRBV4-1 to TRBJ1-5; D is possibly TRBD1 (5 bases). The CDR3 loop spans 14 amino acids. CDR1 and CDR2 (germline): MGHRA, YSYEKL. V gave up 7 bases and J gave up 9 bases, with 19 bases separating them. The CDR3 reads CASNPPQGSAPQHF. CDR3 in DNA: TGCGCCAGCAACCCTCCCCAGGGATCTGCGCCCCAGCATTTT.

The chain combines TRBV2 with TRBJ2-1, with 13 bases matching TRBD2. The CDR3 sequence is 15 residues long. Germline V gene sequence: CDR1 SNHLY, CDR2 FYNNEI. J lost 7 bases, V lost 7 bases, and 7 bases had no gene match. The DNA for the CDR3 is TGTGCCAGCATCGGGACTAGCGGGGTGTTTAATGAGCAGTTCTTC. Translated: CASIGTSGVFNEQFF.

The chain links TRBV27 to TRBJ2-5; D is perhaps TRBD1 (6 bases). The CDR3 consists of 15 residues. Germline CDR1 and CDR2: MNHEY and SMNVEV (reference sequence). Trimming stripped 0 bases from V and 11 bases from J, with 19 bases between. CDR3 in DNA: TGTGCCAGCAGTTTATCACAGGGTGGGGCCTCAGAGCAGTACTTC. Translating it yields CASSLSQGGASEQYF.

This clonotype was seen once. At one boundary the junction diverges from the germline segment, which might be a read error. The chain uses TRBV7-9 and TRBJ2-7; D call uncertain. Germline V CDR1 and CDR2: SEHNR, FQNEAQ (reference sequence). The CDR3 has 14 amino acids. As DNA, the CDR3 is TGTACCAGCAGCTTAGGTATCATGTCCTACGAGCAGTACTTC. Translated: CTSSLGIMSYEQYF.

The chain combines TRBV3-1 with TRBJ2-5; 7 nucleotides line up with TRBD2. Germline CDR1 is LGHDT and CDR2 is YNNKEL (reference sequence). CDR3 length equals 15 residues. V gave up 6 bases and J gave up 2 bases; unmatched junction bases: 9. The CDR3 nucleotides read TGTGCCAGCAGTCCCCCCCTGGGGGGGCAAGAGACCCAGTACTTC. Its translation: CASSPPLGGQETQYF.

This clonotype was counted between two and nine times. The chain carries TRBV7-9 and TRBJ1-1; the D gene is possibly TRBD1 (6 bases). The germline V and J ends were trimmed by 1 base and 2 bases, with 11 bases remaining between them. The length of the CDR3 is 15 residues. Germline V gene data show CDR1 as SEHNR and CDR2 as FQNEAQ (reference sequence). The CDR3 DNA is TGTGCCAGCAGCTTAGTTGCAGGGACAAACACTGAAGCTTTCTTT. Its protein product is CASSLVAGTNTEAFF.

There are a few counts of this clonotype. The chain couples TRBV24-1 to TRBJ2-3; TRBD1 matches 8 bases. CDR3 length: 16 residues. Per germline, CDR1 KGHDR and CDR2 SFDVKD. The ends lost 5 bases at V and 2 bases at J; junction bases unmatched: 8. The CDR3 protein is CATSVSGTGATDTQYF. Written as DNA, the CDR3 is TGTGCCACCAGTGTCTCCGGGACAGGCGCCACAGATACGCAGTATTTT.

CDR3 sequence: CSARDRRGGSGELFF. CDR3 sequence (DNA): TGCAGTGCTAGAGATCGGCGGGGGGGGTCCGGGGAGCTGTTTTTT. The gene calls are TRBV20-1 and TRBJ2-2; 9 nucleotides match TRBD2. The CDR3 runs to 15 residues. Trimming at V came to 0 bases and at J to 6 bases, leaving 5 bases not matched to a gene. Per the germline V gene, CDR1 is DFQATT and CDR2 is SNEGSKA (reference sequence).

The rearrangement links TRBV12-3 or TRBV12-4 to TRBJ1-3; a weak D match, TRBD1 (6 bases). Trimming removed 5 bases from V and 4 bases from J, with 15 bases in between. The CDR3 totals 15 residues. The CDR3 reads CASSPTGGAGNTIYF. Written as DNA, the CDR3 is TGTGCCAGCAGTCCCACGGGGGGCGCCGGAAACACCATATATTTT.

This chain links TRBV20-1 with TRBJ2-1, with D uncertain. Looked up from germline, CDR1 is DFQATT and CDR2 is SNEGSKA (reference sequence). Trimming pared 1 base from V and 8 bases from J, leaving 15 bases between. This CDR3 has 14 amino acids. The CDR3 nucleotides read TGCAGTGCTAGAGTCCCAGAAGGGCTTCATGAGCAGTTCTTC. It translates to CSARVPEGLHEQFF.

The rearrangement uses TRBV7-2 and TRBJ1-5; no definite D call. Trimming left V 2 bases short and J 11 bases short, with 13 bases between. The CDR3 extends over 13 amino acids. Per the germline V gene, CDR1 is SGHTA and CDR2 is FQGNSA. CDR3 nucleotide sequence: TGTGCCAGCAGCTTACCCCCTGTCATGACCCAGCATTTT. Amino acid sequence: CASSLPPVMTQHF.

This clonotype came up a few times. This chain joins TRBV25-1 and TRBJ2-7; 7 bases match TRBD1. Germline V gives CDR1 MGHDK, CDR2 SYGVNS. This CDR3 spans 14 amino acids. V shed 6 bases, J shed 4 bases, and the junction held 9 bases outside the gene matches. In nucleotides, the CDR3 is TGTGCCAGCAGAGACCCCGGACAGGCATACGAGCAGTACTTC. Translated, it gives CASRDPGQAYEQYF.

This clonotype was observed a few times. The rearrangement links TRBV9 to TRBJ1-4; D possibly corresponds to TRBD1 (6 bases). The CDR3 length is 15 residues. V was cut by 2 bases and J by 4 bases, with 12 bases left in between. The V gene's germline CDR1 is SGDLS and CDR2 YYNGEE. The DNA for the CDR3 is TGTGCCAGCAGCGTCAGGGGCGACATTAATGAAAAACTGTTTTTT. It is translated as CASSVRGDINEKLFF.